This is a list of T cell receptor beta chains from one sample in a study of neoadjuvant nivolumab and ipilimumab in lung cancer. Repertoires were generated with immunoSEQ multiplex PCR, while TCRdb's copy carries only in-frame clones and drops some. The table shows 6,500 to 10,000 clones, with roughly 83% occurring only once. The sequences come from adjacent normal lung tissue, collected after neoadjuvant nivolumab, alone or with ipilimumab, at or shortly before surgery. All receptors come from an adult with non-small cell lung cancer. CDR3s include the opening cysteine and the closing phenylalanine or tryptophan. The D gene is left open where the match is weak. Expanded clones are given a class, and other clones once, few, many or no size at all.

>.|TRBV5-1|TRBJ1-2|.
CASSLDGQTMDYGYTF
TGCGCCAGCAGCTTGGATGGCCAGACCATGGACTATGGCTACACCTTC
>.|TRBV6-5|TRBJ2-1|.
CASSYSVGHNEQFF
TGTGCCAGCAGTTACTCCGTGGGGCACAATGAGCAGTTCTTC
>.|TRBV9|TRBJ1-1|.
CASSAITIQGWRTEAFF
TGTGCCAGCAGCGCAATCACGATCCAGGGTTGGAGGACTGAAGCTTTCTTT
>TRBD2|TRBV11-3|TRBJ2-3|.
CASSPGLAGGHDTQYF
TGTGCCAGCAGCCCGGGACTAGCGGGGGGGCATGATACGCAGTATTTT
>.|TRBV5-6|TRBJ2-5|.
CASSPGLQAQETQYF
TGTGCCAGCAGCCCGGGACTTCAGGCTCAAGAGACCCAGTACTTC
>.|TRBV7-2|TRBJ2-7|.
CASSLTPQYEQYF
TGTGCCAGCAGCTTGACACCTCAATACGAGCAGTACTTC
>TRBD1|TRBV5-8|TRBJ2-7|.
CASSSWGRQGARNEQYF
TGTGCCAGCAGCTCGTGGGGTCGGCAGGGGGCGAGGAACGAGCAGTACTTC
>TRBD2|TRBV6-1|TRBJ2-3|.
CASSGAGFADTQYF
TGTGCCAGCAGTGGAGCGGGGTTCGCAGATACGCAGTATTTT
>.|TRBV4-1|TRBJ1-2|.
CASSHGPGVTGVYGYTF
TGCGCCAGCAGCCATGGCCCAGGGGTGACGGGGGTCTATGGCTACACCTTC
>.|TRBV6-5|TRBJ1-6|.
CASSYSGTLPDSPLHF
TGTGCCAGCAGTTACTCGGGGACCTTACCGGATTCACCCCTCCACTTT
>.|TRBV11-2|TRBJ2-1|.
CASSFQLEGYEQFF
TGTGCCAGCAGCTTCCAGCTAGAGGGCTATGAGCAGTTCTTC
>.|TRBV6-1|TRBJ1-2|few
CASSETAPYGYTF
TGTGCCAGCAGTGAGACGGCGCCCTATGGCTACACCTTC
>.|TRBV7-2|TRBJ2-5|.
CASTGQLLSGTQYF
TGTGCCAGCACCGGACAACTTTTATCCGGGACCCAGTACTTC
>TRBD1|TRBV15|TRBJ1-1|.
CATSRVLTGGLNTEAFF
TGTGCCACCAGCAGAGTCTTGACAGGGGGATTGAACACTGAAGCTTTCTTT
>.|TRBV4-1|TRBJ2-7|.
CASSQERDFYEQYF
TGCGCCAGCAGCCAAGAGAGAGACTTTTACGAGCAGTACTTC
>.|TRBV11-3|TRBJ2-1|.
CASSPQTQPYNEQFF
TGTGCCAGCAGCCCCCAAACGCAGCCCTACAATGAGCAGTTCTTC
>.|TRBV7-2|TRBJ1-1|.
CASSLYPNTEAFF
TGTGCCAGCAGCCTCTACCCGAACACTGAAGCTTTCTTT